This section outlines one T cell receptor (beta chain) sequence together with its context. Using a J-beta primer mix together with a sample-barcoded 5' primer, a second PCR was run for roughly 6 to 12 cycles. From the 5' RACE reads, TCRdb called clonotypes with MiXCR, one entry per CDR3 protein. This table has under 1,100,000 distinct CDR3 sequences, 25% appearing once. The sample belongs to a study of blood T cells in healthy people across ages. V lost 0 bases and J lost 7, with 10 bases in between. The length of the CDR3 is 14 residues. Germline V gene sequence: CDR1 SGHRS, CDR2 YFSETQ. The same sample was also studied in work on T cells of mothers and their children. That publication notes: It was related mother-child pairs that showed slightly higher overlap than unrelated pairs, without reaching significance.

The chain uses TRBV5-1 and TRBJ2-2, with D perhaps matching TRBD2 (5 bases). The clonotype was recovered from a girl aged 2 to 10 in good health. Sequences were obtained from blood. CDR3 protein: CASSLERGFGELFF. For the CDR3, the DNA is TGCGCCAGCAGCTTGGAGAGAGGGTTCGGGGAGCTGTTTTTT. Supplemented by reference TRBV5-1 and TRBJ2-2, the full variable domain reads KAGVTQTPRYLIKTRGQQVTLSCSPISGHRSVSWYQQTPGQGLQFLFEYFSETQRNKGNFPGRFSGRQFSNSRSEMNVSTLELGDSALYLCASSLERGFGELFFGEGSRLTVL.